This T cell receptor beta chain was identified during a study of immune evolution from preneoplasia to lung adenocarcinoma. Broader study findings: Top clone frequencies peaked in normal lung, apparently declining through invasive adenocarcinoma.

For this clone: What it recognizes is unknown.

The CDR3 extends over 12 amino acids. Germline V CDR1 and CDR2: SSHAT, FNYEAQ (reference sequence). This table comes from immunoSEQ multiplex PCR, and its TCRdb copy is limited to in-frame clones, with some not included. The data hold under 7,000 clones, with roughly 85% observed a single time. The rearrangement links TRBV7-7 to TRBJ2-5; D not certain. The sequencing sample was made of FFPE minimally invasive lung adenocarcinoma tissue. The receptor was isolated from a person aged 60 to 85 with lung adenocarcinoma. For the CDR3, the DNA is TGTGCTATCCAGCCAGCGTGGGAGACCCAGTACTTC. Encoded protein: CAIQPAWETQYF.